This T cell receptor (beta chain) was identified during a study of OX40 agonist ivuxolimab in advanced cancers. Study-wide background: Treatment received earlier with anti-PD-1, anti-PD-L1 or anti-CTLA-4 agents was allowed, and 40% had some.

Findings and caveats of the study: On average, CD8+ T cells showed a greater number of expanded clones than CD4+.

Only in-frame clones appear in the TCRdb table, and some are missing; sequencing was by immunoSEQ multiplex PCR. Seen here are around 58,000 clones, 90% to 95% observed once, and the top ten hold approximately 19%. With regard to this clone: The antigen is not known.

Sampling times: baseline, cycle 4 day 1, cycle 7 day 1. The receptor was isolated from an adult with an advanced solid tumor such as melanoma, head and neck, liver or kidney cancer. Sequences were derived from CD4+ or CD8+ T cells sorted from blood, sampled in a trial of the OX40 agonist ivuxolimab.

CDR3 DNA: TGTGCCACGGGTGGGGCGGGCCCAGATACGCAGTATTTT. It yields the protein CATGGAGPDTQYF. The chain recombines TRBV5-4 with TRBJ2-3, with D tentatively TRBD1 or TRBD2 (5 bases each). Germline CDR1 SGHNT, CDR2 YYREEE (reference sequence). Trimming stripped 9 bases from V and 4 bases from J, with 15 bases between. This CDR3 contains 13 residues.